Following are 5 T cell receptor beta chains from one sample sequenced in a study of beta chain features in type 1 diabetes. Study findings and constraints: Across all four CD4+ subsets, people with type 1 diabetes showed modestly shorter TCRB CDR3s.

Sequencing targeted expressed TCRB transcripts, as all isolated RNA had been reverse transcribed. Sequencing used immunoSEQ multiplex PCR; TCRdb keeps in-frame clones, though not all of them. Here the sample spans about 180,000 clones, about 8% being singletons. No cognate antigen is known for these TCRs. The source material was central memory CD4+ T cells from blood. The receptors shown here come from a middle-aged woman with type 1 diabetes.

The rearrangement uses TRBV2 and TRBJ2-2, with a possible D match to TRBD1 (6 bases). V lost 4 bases and J lost 3, with 18 bases in between. The CDR3 runs 17 residues. In germline, CDR1 is SNHLY, CDR2 FYNNEI. The CDR3 DNA sequence: TGTGCCAGCAGTGCCACCTGGGGACAAACTTACACCGGGGAGCTGTTTTTT. Translation: CASSATWGQTYTGELFF.

The chain uses TRBV28 and TRBJ1-5, with 8 nucleotides matching TRBD1. The junction had 11 bases not matched to a gene; V was cut back by 7 bases and J by 6 bases. The germline V gene encodes CDR1 MDHEN and CDR2 SYDVKM. The CDR3 loop spans 15 amino acids. CDR3 sequence (DNA): TGTGCCAGCATCTTCCGGGACAGGCGGGTTCAGCCCCAGCATTTT. Its translation: CASIFRDRRVQPQHF.

The table lists this clone with many counts. The chain links TRBV5-1 to TRBJ2-1; 7 bases are shared with TRBD2. The CDR3 is 14 residues long. Germline V CDR1 and CDR2: SGHRS, YFSETQ. Germline trimming cut 7 bases from V and 8 bases from J; bases unmatched to any gene: 12. The CDR3: CASGLGREQDEQFF. CDR3 DNA: TGCGCCAGCGGGTTGGGGCGGGAGCAAGATGAGCAGTTCTTC.

The chain carries TRBV18 and TRBJ1-2, with 10 bases that match TRBD1. The CDR3 is 15 residues long. CDR1 is KGHSH, CDR2 LQKENI, per germline. V shed 0 bases, J shed 8 bases, and the junction held 6 bases outside the gene matches. CDR3 DNA: TGTGCCAGCTCACCACCCGGACAGGGGGAGAGCGGCTACACCTTC. Translating gives CASSPPGQGESGYTF.

The chain combines TRBV18 with TRBJ1-1; TRBD1 is a possible D gene (6 bases). V gave up 2 bases and J gave up 7 bases, with 8 bases separating them. The CDR3 is made up of 12 amino acids. CDR1 is KGHSH and CDR2 is LQKENI in the germline V gene. This CDR3 is CASSPLTGEAFF. The CDR3, as DNA: TGTGCCAGCTCACCATTGACAGGTGAAGCTTTCTTT.